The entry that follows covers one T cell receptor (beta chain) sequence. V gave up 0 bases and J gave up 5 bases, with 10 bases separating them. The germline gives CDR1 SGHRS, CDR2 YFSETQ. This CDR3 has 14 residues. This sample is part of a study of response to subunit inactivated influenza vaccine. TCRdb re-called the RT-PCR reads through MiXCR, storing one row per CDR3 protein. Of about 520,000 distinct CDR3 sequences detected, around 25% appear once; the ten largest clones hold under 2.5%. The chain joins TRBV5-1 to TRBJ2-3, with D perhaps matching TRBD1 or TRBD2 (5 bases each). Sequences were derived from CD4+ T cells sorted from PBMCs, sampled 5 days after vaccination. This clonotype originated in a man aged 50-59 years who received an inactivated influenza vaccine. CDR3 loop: CASSLVGGVDTQYF. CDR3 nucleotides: TGCGCCAGCAGCTTGGTTGGGGGAGTAGATACGCAGTATTTT.